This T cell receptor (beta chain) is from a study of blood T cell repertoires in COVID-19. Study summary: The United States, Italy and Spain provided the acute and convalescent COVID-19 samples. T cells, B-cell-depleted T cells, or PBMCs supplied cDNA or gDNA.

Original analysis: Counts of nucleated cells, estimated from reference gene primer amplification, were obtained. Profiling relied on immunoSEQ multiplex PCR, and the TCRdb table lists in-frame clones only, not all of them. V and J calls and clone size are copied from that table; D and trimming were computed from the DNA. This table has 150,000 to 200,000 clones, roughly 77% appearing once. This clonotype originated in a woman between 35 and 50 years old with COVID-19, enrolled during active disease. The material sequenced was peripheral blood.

In DNA, the CDR3 is TGTGCCAGCAGCCTAAGGGGTGAGCAGTTCTTC. Translation gives CASSLRGEQFF. The V gene is TRBV7-2, the J gene TRBJ2-1, with D possibly being TRBD1 (5 bases). The germline V and J ends were trimmed by 5 bases and 9 bases, with 8 bases remaining between them. The length of the CDR3 is 11 residues. Germline loops: CDR1 SGHTA, CDR2 FQGNSA.